The subject of this entry is one T cell receptor beta chain. Each CDR3 protein is one row after TCRdb ran MiXCR on the RT-PCR reads. The table shows about 680,000 distinct CDR3 sequences, with 13% to 15% occurring only once. CDR1 and CDR2 from the germline V gene are SGHAT and FQNNGV. The J segment lost 3 bases and the V segment lost 5 bases, leaving 10 bases of the junction unmatched. The CDR3 is 16 amino acids. This chain joins TRBV11-2 and TRBJ2-1; 7 nucleotides line up with TRBD2. This TCR came from a female donor in good health, serving as a healthy control. Sequenced input: memory CD4+ T cells from blood. Written as DNA, the CDR3 is TGTGCCAGCAGCGCCTCGAGCGGGATTGACTACAATGAGCAGTTCTTC. Translating it yields CASSASSGIDYNEQFF.